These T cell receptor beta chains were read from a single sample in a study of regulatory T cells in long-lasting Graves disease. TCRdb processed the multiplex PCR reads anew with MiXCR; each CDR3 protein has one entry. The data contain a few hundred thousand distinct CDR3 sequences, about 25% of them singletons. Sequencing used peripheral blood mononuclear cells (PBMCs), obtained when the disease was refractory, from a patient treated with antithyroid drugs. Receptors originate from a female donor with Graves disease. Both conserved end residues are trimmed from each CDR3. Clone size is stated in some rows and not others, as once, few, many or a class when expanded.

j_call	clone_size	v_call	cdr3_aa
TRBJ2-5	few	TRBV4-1	ASSHGDLTQETQY
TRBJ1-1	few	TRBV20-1	SAFVSAEAF
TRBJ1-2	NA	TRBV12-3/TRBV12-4	ASSYLRTGGSCGYT
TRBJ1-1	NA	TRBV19	ATLPWGGEGTKAF
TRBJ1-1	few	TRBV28	ASSPLGFVNTEAF
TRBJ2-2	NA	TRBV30	AWVSGTGAYSSNTGELF
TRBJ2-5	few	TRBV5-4	AFGRWETQY
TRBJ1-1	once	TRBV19	ATQRGYYTEAS
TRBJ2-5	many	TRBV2	ASSVFGLGSGQETQY
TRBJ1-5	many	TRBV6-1	ASRAMTTQPQH